The rows below give T cell receptor beta chains drawn from one sample of a study of a mutant IDH1 vaccine in newly diagnosed glioma. Method: immunoSEQ multiplex PCR; TCRdb's copy keeps in-frame clones and lacks some. The profile shows fewer than 35,000 clones, approximately 80% of them singletons. Their antigens are not known. The sequencing here drew on PBMCs, taken from a glioma patient whose treatment included an IDH1 peptide vaccine. These receptors were collected from a woman aged 40 to 50 with glioma. CDR3s include the opening cysteine and the closing phenylalanine or tryptophan. The order of the fields is clone size, D gene, J gene, V gene, CDR3 DNA, CDR3 protein. The D gene is left open where the match is weak. Size is omitted from some rows. Given values are once, few, many or a class for expanded clones.

abundance: .; d_gene: .; j_gene: TRBJ1-1; v_gene: TRBV6-5; CDR3nt: TGTGCCAGCAGCCCCCCCCTCCGGGGCACTGAAGCTTTCTTT; CDR3aa: CASSPPLRGTEAFF
abundance: .; d_gene: .; j_gene: TRBJ1-4; v_gene: TRBV5-6; CDR3nt: TGTGCCAGCAGCTTTCTCGCAGGTGGAGCAACTAATGAAAAACTGTTTTTT; CDR3aa: CASSFLAGGATNEKLFF
abundance: once; d_gene: .; j_gene: TRBJ1-2; v_gene: TRBV25-1; CDR3nt: TGTGCCAGCAAGGTTGGCTATGGCTACACCTTC; CDR3aa: CASKVGYGYTF
abundance: .; d_gene: .; j_gene: TRBJ1-1; v_gene: TRBV12-5; CDR3nt: TGTGCTAGTGGTTTGGTAATGGGGGACACTGAAGCTTTCTTT; CDR3aa: CASGLVMGDTEAFF
abundance: .; d_gene: .; j_gene: TRBJ1-5; v_gene: TRBV7-8; CDR3nt: TGTGCCAGCAGCTTAGAGAGGGGGGTAACGGACAATCAGCCCCAGCATTTT; CDR3aa: CASSLERGVTDNQPQHF
abundance: .; d_gene: .; j_gene: TRBJ1-1; v_gene: TRBV18; CDR3nt: TGTGCCAGCAAGACCCAGAACACTGAAGCTTTCTTT; CDR3aa: CASKTQNTEAFF
abundance: few; d_gene: .; j_gene: TRBJ1-3; v_gene: TRBV7-9; CDR3nt: TGTGCCAGCAGCTTAGGAGATAGCTCTGGAAACACCATATATTTT; CDR3aa: CASSLGDSSGNTIYF
abundance: .; d_gene: TRBD1; j_gene: TRBJ1-4; v_gene: TRBV7-9; CDR3nt: TGTGCCAGCAGCTTGGCGACAGGGGCAGAAAAACTGTTTTTT; CDR3aa: CASSLATGAEKLFF
abundance: .; d_gene: TRBD1; j_gene: TRBJ1-2; v_gene: TRBV10-3; CDR3nt: TGTGCCATCAGTGAGACAGGGGGCAACTATGGCTACACCTTC; CDR3aa: CAISETGGNYGYTF
abundance: .; d_gene: .; j_gene: TRBJ1-4; v_gene: TRBV30; CDR3nt: TGTGCCTGGGGGCAGGGAGCAACTAATGAAAAACTGTTTTTT; CDR3aa: CAWGQGATNEKLFF
abundance: .; d_gene: TRBD1; j_gene: TRBJ1-6; v_gene: TRBV29-1; CDR3nt: TGCAGCGTTGAGACAGGGGGCGCAGGTTCACCCCTCCACTTT; CDR3aa: CSVETGGAGSPLHF
abundance: .; d_gene: .; j_gene: TRBJ1-1; v_gene: TRBV7-2; CDR3nt: TGTGCCAGCAGCCCCCACCATGAAGCTTTCTTT; CDR3aa: CASSPHHEAFF
abundance: .; d_gene: TRBD1; j_gene: TRBJ2-2; v_gene: TRBV7-6; CDR3nt: TGTGCCAGCAGCCAAGCCCGACAGGGACGCACCGGGGAGCTGTTTTTT; CDR3aa: CASSQARQGRTGELFF
abundance: .; d_gene: TRBD2; j_gene: TRBJ2-7; v_gene: TRBV5-6; CDR3nt: TGTGCCAGCAGCTCTAGCGGGGGGACTCCCTACGAGCAGTACTTC; CDR3aa: CASSSSGGTPYEQYF
abundance: .; d_gene: TRBD1; j_gene: TRBJ2-3; v_gene: TRBV29-1; CDR3nt: TGCAGCGTTGTTGGACAGGGGGTCGATACGCAGTATTTT; CDR3aa: CSVVGQGVDTQYF
abundance: once; d_gene: .; j_gene: TRBJ1-4; v_gene: TRBV5-1; CDR3nt: TGCGCCAGCAGCTTGGGCGGCTCAACTAATGAAAAACTGTTTTTT; CDR3aa: CASSLGGSTNEKLFF
abundance: once; d_gene: .; j_gene: TRBJ2-7; v_gene: TRBV2; CDR3nt: TGTGCCAGCAGTGAATACGAAGAGCAGTACTTC; CDR3aa: CASSEYEEQYF
abundance: .; d_gene: .; j_gene: TRBJ1-3; v_gene: TRBV9; CDR3nt: TGTGCCAGCAGCGTAGGCAGGGCTGGAAACACCATATATTTT; CDR3aa: CASSVGRAGNTIYF
abundance: .; d_gene: .; j_gene: TRBJ2-2; v_gene: TRBV25-1; CDR3nt: TGTGCCAGCAGTGTAAACAGGGACACCGGGGAGCTGTTTTTT; CDR3aa: CASSVNRDTGELFF
abundance: .; d_gene: .; j_gene: TRBJ1-1; v_gene: TRBV6-1; CDR3nt: TGTGCCAGCAGTGAGGGCTGGGACACTGAAGCTTTCTTT; CDR3aa: CASSEGWDTEAFF
abundance: .; d_gene: .; j_gene: TRBJ2-3; v_gene: TRBV27; CDR3nt: TGTGCCAGCATGGGAGTAAATACGCAGTATTTT; CDR3aa: CASMGVNTQYF
abundance: .; d_gene: .; j_gene: TRBJ1-5; v_gene: TRBV7-9; CDR3nt: TGTGCCAGCAGCTTATCACAGCGGGACAATCAGCCCCAGCATTTT; CDR3aa: CASSLSQRDNQPQHF
abundance: .; d_gene: .; j_gene: TRBJ1-1; v_gene: TRBV15; CDR3nt: TGTGCCACCAGCAGAGGGGGAAACACTGAAGCTTTCTTT; CDR3aa: CATSRGGNTEAFF
abundance: .; d_gene: .; j_gene: TRBJ2-3; v_gene: TRBV6-5; CDR3nt: TGTGCCAGCAGATTGGACAGCTACACAGATACGCAGTATTTT; CDR3aa: CASRLDSYTDTQYF
abundance: few; d_gene: .; j_gene: TRBJ1-1; v_gene: TRBV2; CDR3nt: TGTGCCAGCGCTTACCAAAGGGGGAACACTGAAGCTTTCTTT; CDR3aa: CASAYQRGNTEAFF
abundance: .; d_gene: TRBD1; j_gene: TRBJ1-5; v_gene: TRBV7-9; CDR3nt: TGTGCCAGCAGCTTACCCTTGTCCCGGGACAGGGTGAGTCAGCCCCAGCATTTT; CDR3aa: CASSLPLSRDRVSQPQHF
abundance: .; d_gene: .; j_gene: TRBJ1-5; v_gene: TRBV11-2; CDR3nt: TGTGCCAGCAGCTTAGTTCCCGGGACAAATCAGCCCCAGCATTTT; CDR3aa: CASSLVPGTNQPQHF
abundance: .; d_gene: .; j_gene: TRBJ2-7; v_gene: TRBV10-3; CDR3nt: TGTGCCATCAGTGAGTCAGGGGAACCCCCCTACGAGCAGTACTTC; CDR3aa: CAISESGEPPYEQYF
abundance: .; d_gene: TRBD1; j_gene: TRBJ1-1; v_gene: TRBV5-4; CDR3nt: TGTGCCAGCAGCTTGGAACGGACAGGGTCGGGTGAAGCTTTCTTT; CDR3aa: CASSLERTGSGEAFF
abundance: .; d_gene: .; j_gene: TRBJ2-5; v_gene: TRBV9; CDR3nt: TGTGCCAGCAGCGTAGCGGGGGAAAACCAAGAGACCCAGTACTTC; CDR3aa: CASSVAGENQETQYF
abundance: once; d_gene: .; j_gene: TRBJ1-5; v_gene: TRBV27; CDR3nt: TGTGCCAGCAGCTCGCATCCGAATGGCAATCAGCCCCAGCATTTT; CDR3aa: CASSSHPNGNQPQHF
abundance: .; d_gene: TRBD1; j_gene: TRBJ1-1; v_gene: TRBV9; CDR3nt: TGTGCCAGCAGCGCCGACAGGGTAGACACTGAAGCTTTCTTT; CDR3aa: CASSADRVDTEAFF
abundance: .; d_gene: TRBD2; j_gene: TRBJ2-1; v_gene: TRBV15; CDR3nt: TGTGCCACCTTTAAGGCGGGGGGGGCCAACTACAATGAGCAGTTCTTC; CDR3aa: CATFKAGGANYNEQFF
abundance: few; d_gene: .; j_gene: TRBJ1-1; v_gene: TRBV11-2; CDR3nt: TGTGCCAGCAGCTTTTCAGACACTGAAGCTTTCTTT; CDR3aa: CASSFSDTEAFF
abundance: .; d_gene: TRBD1; j_gene: TRBJ2-5; v_gene: TRBV27; CDR3nt: TGTGCCAGCAGTCCGTGGGACAGGGGCCCGGAGACCCAGTACTTC; CDR3aa: CASSPWDRGPETQYF
abundance: .; d_gene: TRBD1; j_gene: TRBJ2-4; v_gene: TRBV5-4; CDR3nt: TGTGCCAGCGCCGACCCCGGGACAGGGGGAAACATTCAGTACTTC; CDR3aa: CASADPGTGGNIQYF
abundance: .; d_gene: TRBD1; j_gene: TRBJ1-1; v_gene: TRBV19; CDR3nt: TGTGCCAGTAAAGGGACAGGGAGGACTGAAGCTTTCTTT; CDR3aa: CASKGTGRTEAFF
abundance: .; d_gene: .; j_gene: TRBJ1-4; v_gene: TRBV6-1; CDR3nt: TGTGCCAGCAACGTCAGAGTTCCAACTAATGAAAAACTGTTTTTT; CDR3aa: CASNVRVPTNEKLFF
abundance: .; d_gene: TRBD2; j_gene: TRBJ2-7; v_gene: TRBV2; CDR3nt: TGTGCCAGCACGAACAAGGGGATATGGCGGGGGGGCCTCTACGAGCAGTACTTC; CDR3aa: CASTNKGIWRGGLYEQYF
abundance: .; d_gene: .; j_gene: TRBJ1-6; v_gene: TRBV1; CDR3nt: TGCACCAGCAGCCAAGGAGACCCTTCACCCCTCCACTTT; CDR3aa: CTSSQGDPSPLHF
abundance: .; d_gene: .; j_gene: TRBJ2-5; v_gene: TRBV25-1; CDR3nt: TGTGCCAGCAGTCAGGGACGTATGGATCTCGAGACCCAGTACTTC; CDR3aa: CASSQGRMDLETQYF
abundance: few; d_gene: .; j_gene: TRBJ1-1; v_gene: TRBV6-4; CDR3nt: TGTGCCAGCAGTAGAGACATGAACACTGAAGCTTTCTTT; CDR3aa: CASSRDMNTEAFF
abundance: .; d_gene: .; j_gene: TRBJ2-1; v_gene: TRBV7-9; CDR3nt: TGTGCCAGCAGCTTTATAGAGCAGTTCTTC; CDR3aa: CASSFIEQFF
abundance: .; d_gene: .; j_gene: TRBJ2-7; v_gene: TRBV9; CDR3nt: TGTGCCAGCAGCGGCCGGCGGGGCTACGAGCAGTACTTC; CDR3aa: CASSGRRGYEQYF
abundance: .; d_gene: .; j_gene: TRBJ1-1; v_gene: TRBV2; CDR3nt: TGTGCCAGCAACCCAGGGAGGGGAACTGAAGCTTTCTTT; CDR3aa: CASNPGRGTEAFF
abundance: .; d_gene: TRBD2; j_gene: TRBJ2-5; v_gene: TRBV5-1; CDR3nt: TGCGCCAGCAGCTTGACGGGGGGGGCTCAAGAGACCCAGTACTTC; CDR3aa: CASSLTGGAQETQYF
abundance: .; d_gene: .; j_gene: TRBJ1-2; v_gene: TRBV11-1; CDR3nt: TGTGCCAGCAGCTTTTCCCAGGGGCGGATAGTCCCTAACTATGGCTACACCTTC; CDR3aa: CASSFSQGRIVPNYGYTF
abundance: .; d_gene: .; j_gene: TRBJ2-2; v_gene: TRBV16; CDR3nt: TGTGCCAGCGGCCCCCTACCCTCGTCCGGGGAGCTGTTTTTT; CDR3aa: CASGPLPSSGELFF
abundance: once; d_gene: .; j_gene: TRBJ1-6; v_gene: TRBV5-4; CDR3nt: TGTGCCAGCAGCTTACCCGGGACCGGCGGTCCAAATTCACCCCTCCACTTT; CDR3aa: CASSLPGTGGPNSPLHF
abundance: .; d_gene: .; j_gene: TRBJ2-7; v_gene: TRBV7-8; CDR3nt: TGTGCCAGCAGCTTAGCTCTAGGGGGGGCGGACGAGCAGTACTTC; CDR3aa: CASSLALGGADEQYF
abundance: .; d_gene: .; j_gene: TRBJ1-1; v_gene: TRBV11-3; CDR3nt: TGTGCCAGCAGCTTAGGTGGACAGAGGAACACTGAAGCTTTCTTT; CDR3aa: CASSLGGQRNTEAFF
abundance: .; d_gene: .; j_gene: TRBJ1-1; v_gene: TRBV9; CDR3nt: TGTGCCAGCAGCGTAATCGACACTGAAGCTTTCTTT; CDR3aa: CASSVIDTEAFF
abundance: .; d_gene: .; j_gene: TRBJ2-7; v_gene: TRBV28; CDR3nt: TGTGCCAGCAGTTTAAGGACAGTCTACGAGCAGTACTTC; CDR3aa: CASSLRTVYEQYF
abundance: .; d_gene: .; j_gene: TRBJ2-3; v_gene: TRBV29-1; CDR3nt: TGCAGCGTTGGCGCTAGCACAGATACGCAGTATTTT; CDR3aa: CSVGASTDTQYF
abundance: .; d_gene: .; j_gene: TRBJ2-7; v_gene: TRBV4-2; CDR3nt: TGTGCCAGCAGCCAAGATAGAGGGAGCCCCTCCTACGAGCAGTACTTC; CDR3aa: CASSQDRGSPSYEQYF
abundance: .; d_gene: .; j_gene: TRBJ2-1; v_gene: TRBV6-4; CDR3nt: TGTGCCAGCAGTGCGAGCGGTTCCTACAATGAGCAGTTCTTC; CDR3aa: CASSASGSYNEQFF
abundance: .; d_gene: TRBD1; j_gene: TRBJ2-7; v_gene: TRBV30; CDR3nt: TGTGCCTGGAGTCCCGGGACAGGGTCCAAGGGCGAGCAGTACTTC; CDR3aa: CAWSPGTGSKGEQYF
abundance: .; d_gene: .; j_gene: TRBJ2-7; v_gene: TRBV7-6; CDR3nt: TGTGCCAGCAGCTTAGGGCGCAAATCCTACGAGCAGTACTTC; CDR3aa: CASSLGRKSYEQYF
abundance: .; d_gene: .; j_gene: TRBJ2-4; v_gene: TRBV6-5; CDR3nt: TGTGCCAGCAGTCCCCGATTGGGAAACATTCAGTACTTC; CDR3aa: CASSPRLGNIQYF